This TCR beta chain was identified in a study of Graves' ophthalmopathy and Graves' hyperthyroidism. Study-wide points: A majority of expanded thyroid clonotypes exceeding 0.001 frequency were likewise present in blood.

The CDR3 covers 14 residues. Trimming took off 5 bases at V and 0 bases at J, with 10 bases between the two ends. Germline values: CDR1 SEHNR, CDR2 FQNEAQ (reference sequence). Clinicians made diagnoses from clinical symptoms, serum thyroxine, TRAb, thyroid ultrasound and orbital computed tomography. Fresh peripheral blood (approximately 9.2 ml) yielded the PBMCs. Turning to this clonotype: Its antigen is currently unknown.

Transcripts of RNA were the source for amplifying TCR beta CDR3 regions. RT-PCR was first run with HTBI primers, then multiplex PCR in a second round. TCRdb ran MiXCR on the multiplex PCR reads and lists one entry per CDR3 protein. The sample shows 300,000 to 350,000 distinct CDR3 sequences, 17% of them seen only once. This receptor was taken from an adult man with Graves' ophthalmopathy. The rearrangement links TRBV7-9 to TRBJ1-2; maybe TRBD1 (5 bases). What was sequenced was peripheral blood. The CDR3 region has the DNA TGTGCCAGCAGCGAAACAGGATCTAACTATGGCTACACCTTC. It codes for CASSETGSNYGYTF.